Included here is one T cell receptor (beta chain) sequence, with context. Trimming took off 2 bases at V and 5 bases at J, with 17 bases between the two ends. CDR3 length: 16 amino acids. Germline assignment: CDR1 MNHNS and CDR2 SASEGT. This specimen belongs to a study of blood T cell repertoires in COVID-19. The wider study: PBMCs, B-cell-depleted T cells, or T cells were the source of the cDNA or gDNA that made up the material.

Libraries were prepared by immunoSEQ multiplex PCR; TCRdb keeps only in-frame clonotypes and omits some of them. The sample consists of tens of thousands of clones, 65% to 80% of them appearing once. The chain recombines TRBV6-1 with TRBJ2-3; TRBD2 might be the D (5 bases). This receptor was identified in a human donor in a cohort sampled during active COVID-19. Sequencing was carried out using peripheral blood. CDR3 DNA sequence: TGTGCCAGCAGTGAATCTCGGGGTCAGCAGGTAGATACGCAGTATTTT. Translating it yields CASSESRGQQVDTQYF.